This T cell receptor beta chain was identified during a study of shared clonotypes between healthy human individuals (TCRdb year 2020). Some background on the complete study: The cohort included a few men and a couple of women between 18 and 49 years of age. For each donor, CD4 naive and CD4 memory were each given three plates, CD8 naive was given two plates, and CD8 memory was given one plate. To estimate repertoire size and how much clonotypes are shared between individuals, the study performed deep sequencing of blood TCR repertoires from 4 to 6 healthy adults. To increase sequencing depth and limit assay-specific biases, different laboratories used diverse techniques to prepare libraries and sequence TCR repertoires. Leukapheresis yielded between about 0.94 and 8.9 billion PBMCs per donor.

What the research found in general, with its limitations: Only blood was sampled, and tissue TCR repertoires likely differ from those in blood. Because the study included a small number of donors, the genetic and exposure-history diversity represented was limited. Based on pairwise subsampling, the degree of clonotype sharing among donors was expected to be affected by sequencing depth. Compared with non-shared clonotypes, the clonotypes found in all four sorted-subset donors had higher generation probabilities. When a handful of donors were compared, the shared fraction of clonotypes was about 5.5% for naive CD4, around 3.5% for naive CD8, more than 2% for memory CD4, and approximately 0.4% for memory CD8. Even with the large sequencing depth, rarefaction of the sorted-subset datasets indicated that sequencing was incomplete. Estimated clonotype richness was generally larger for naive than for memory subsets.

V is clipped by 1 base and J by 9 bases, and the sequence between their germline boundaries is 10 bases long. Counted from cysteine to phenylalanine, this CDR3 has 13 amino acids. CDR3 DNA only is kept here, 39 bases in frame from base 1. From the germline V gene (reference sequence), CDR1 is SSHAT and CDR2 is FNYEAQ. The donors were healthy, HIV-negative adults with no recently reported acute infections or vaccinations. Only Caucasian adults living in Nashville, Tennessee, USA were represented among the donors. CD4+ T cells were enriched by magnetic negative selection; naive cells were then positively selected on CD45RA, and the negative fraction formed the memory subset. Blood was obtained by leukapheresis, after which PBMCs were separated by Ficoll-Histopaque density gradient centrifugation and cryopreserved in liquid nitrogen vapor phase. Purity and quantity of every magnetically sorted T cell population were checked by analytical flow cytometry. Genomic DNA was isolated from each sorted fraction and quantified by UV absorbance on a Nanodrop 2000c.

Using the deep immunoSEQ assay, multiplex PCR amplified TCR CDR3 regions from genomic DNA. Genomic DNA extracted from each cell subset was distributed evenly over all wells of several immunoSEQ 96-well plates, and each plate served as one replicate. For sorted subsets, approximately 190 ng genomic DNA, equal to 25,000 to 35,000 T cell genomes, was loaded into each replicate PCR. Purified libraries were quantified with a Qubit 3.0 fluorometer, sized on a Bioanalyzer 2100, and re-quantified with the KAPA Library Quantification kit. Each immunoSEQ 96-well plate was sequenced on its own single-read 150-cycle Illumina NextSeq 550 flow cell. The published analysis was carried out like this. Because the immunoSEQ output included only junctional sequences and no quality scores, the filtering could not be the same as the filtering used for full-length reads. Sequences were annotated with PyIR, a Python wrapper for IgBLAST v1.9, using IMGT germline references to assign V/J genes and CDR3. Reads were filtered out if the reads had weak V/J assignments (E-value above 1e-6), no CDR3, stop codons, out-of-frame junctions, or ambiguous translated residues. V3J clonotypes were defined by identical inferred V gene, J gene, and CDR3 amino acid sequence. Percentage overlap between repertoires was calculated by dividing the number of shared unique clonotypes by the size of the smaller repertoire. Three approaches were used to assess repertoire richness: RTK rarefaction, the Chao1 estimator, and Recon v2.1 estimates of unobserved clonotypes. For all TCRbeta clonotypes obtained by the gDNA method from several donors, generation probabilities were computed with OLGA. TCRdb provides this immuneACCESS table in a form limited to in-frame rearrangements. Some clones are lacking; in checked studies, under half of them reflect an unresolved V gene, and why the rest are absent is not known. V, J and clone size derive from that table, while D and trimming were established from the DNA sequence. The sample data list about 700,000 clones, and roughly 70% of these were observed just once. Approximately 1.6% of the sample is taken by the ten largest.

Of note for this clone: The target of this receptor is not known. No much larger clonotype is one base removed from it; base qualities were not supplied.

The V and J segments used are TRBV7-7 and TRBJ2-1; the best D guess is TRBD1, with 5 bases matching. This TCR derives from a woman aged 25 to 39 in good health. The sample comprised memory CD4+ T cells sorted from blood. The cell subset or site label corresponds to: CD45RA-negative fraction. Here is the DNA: TGTGCCAGCAGCTTAGAACAGGCCACTGAGCAGTTCTTC. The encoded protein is CASSLEQATEQFF. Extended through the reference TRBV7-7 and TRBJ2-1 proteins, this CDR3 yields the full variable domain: GAGVSQSPRYKVTKRGQDVTLRCDPISSHATLYWYQQALGQGPEFLTYFNYEAQPDKSGLPSDRFSAERPEGSISTLTIQRTEQRDSAMYRCASSLEQATEQFFGPGTRLTVL.